This is a list of T cell receptor beta chains from one sample in a study of blood T cell repertoires in COVID-19. Sequencing was performed with immunoSEQ multiplex PCR; in TCRdb, only in-frame clones are kept and a portion is missing. This sample carries tens of thousands of clones, around 83% of them seen once, and the ten largest clones take roughly 40%. Sequencing input: peripheral blood. Receptor source: a man aged 80 or over with active or convalescent COVID-19. CDR3s include the opening cysteine and the closing phenylalanine or tryptophan. A D gene is named only where the DNA matches it firmly. Size is stated for part of the rows, as once, few or many counts, or as a class when the clone is expanded.

J: TRBJ2-5; D: TRBD2; V: TRBV10-2; size: .; length: 14; CDR3: CATGLAGTKETQYF; DNA: TGCGCCACCGGACTAGCGGGGACCAAAGAGACCCAGTACTTC
J: TRBJ2-2; D: .; V: TRBV11-2; size: .; length: 14; CDR3: CASSKRQSTGELFF; DNA: TGTGCCAGCAGCAAGCGACAGAGCACCGGGGAGCTGTTTTTT
J: TRBJ2-5; D: .; V: TRBV4-3; size: .; length: 15; CDR3: CASSPDPRLRETQYF; DNA: TGCGCCAGCAGCCCCGACCCCCGACTACGCGAGACCCAGTACTTC
J: TRBJ2-1; D: TRBD1; V: TRBV11-3; size: .; length: 15; CDR3: CASSLRSDRANEQFF; DNA: TGTGCCAGCAGCCTTCGGTCAGACAGGGCCAATGAGCAGTTCTTC
J: TRBJ1-4; D: TRBD1; V: TRBV5-1; size: .; length: 15; CDR3: CASSLFGTENEKLFF; DNA: TGCGCCAGCAGCTTGTTCGGGACAGAAAATGAAAAACTGTTTTTT
J: TRBJ2-1; D: TRBD2; V: TRBV18; size: .; length: 17; CDR3: CASSPLLAGTSGTEQFF; DNA: TGTGCCAGCTCACCACTTCTTGCTGGGACTAGCGGGACTGAGCAGTTCTTC
J: TRBJ2-3; D: .; V: TRBV4-3; size: medium-sized; length: 16; CDR3: CASSQERIGGQDTQYF; DNA: TGCGCCAGCAGCCAAGAAAGGATCGGGGGGCAAGATACGCAGTATTTT
J: TRBJ1-2; D: TRBD1; V: TRBV6-4; size: .; length: 15; CDR3: CASSPDRDANYGYTF; DNA: TGTGCCAGCAGCCCAGACAGGGATGCTAACTATGGCTACACCTTC
J: TRBJ1-5; D: .; V: TRBV28; size: medium-sized; length: 16; CDR3: CASSPRYIMGNQPQHF; DNA: TGTGCCAGCAGCCCCCGCTATATAATGGGCAATCAGCCCCAGCATTTT
J: TRBJ2-1; D: TRBD2; V: TRBV7-2; size: .; length: 15; CDR3: CASSARLAGGDEQFF; DNA: TGTGCCAGCAGCGCCCGACTAGCGGGGGGCGATGAGCAGTTCTTC
J: TRBJ2-2; D: .; V: TRBV19; size: .; length: 15; CDR3: CASSLELANTGELFF; DNA: TGTGCCAGTAGTTTGGAACTAGCGAACACCGGGGAGCTGTTTTTT
J: TRBJ1-2; D: .; V: TRBV28; size: few; length: 12; CDR3: CASRREDYGYTF; DNA: TGTGCCAGCAGGAGAGAGGACTATGGCTACACCTTC
J: TRBJ2-2; D: .; V: TRBV5-4; size: .; length: 15; CDR3: CASTEGAGLTGELFF; DNA: TGTGCCAGCACCGAGGGGGCGGGGCTCACCGGGGAGCTGTTTTTT
J: TRBJ1-2; D: TRBD1; V: TRBV4-2; size: .; length: 15; CDR3: CASSQDGQGELTYTF; DNA: TGTGCCAGCAGCCAAGACGGACAGGGGGAACTCACCTACACCTTC
J: TRBJ2-7; D: .; V: TRBV5-1; size: .; length: 13; CDR3: CASSQTSSREQYF; DNA: TGCGCCAGCAGCCAGACTAGTTCTAGGGAGCAGTACTTC
J: TRBJ2-5; D: TRBD2; V: TRBV9; size: .; length: 16; CDR3: CASTEGVSGGQETQYF; DNA: TGTGCCAGCACAGAAGGGGTAAGCGGGGGCCAAGAGACCCAGTACTTC
J: TRBJ2-1; D: TRBD2; V: TRBV19; size: .; length: 18; CDR3: CASSIYSSGGAAYNEQFF; DNA: TGTGCCAGTAGTATCTATTCTAGCGGGGGGGCAGCCTACAATGAGCAGTTCTTC
J: TRBJ2-5; D: TRBD2; V: TRBV5-1; size: .; length: 13; CDR3: CASSWGGRETQYF; DNA: TGCGCCAGCAGCTGGGGGGGAAGGGAGACCCAGTACTTC
J: TRBJ1-2; D: .; V: TRBV15; size: .; length: 11; CDR3: CATSYRVGYTF; DNA: TGTGCCACCAGCTACAGGGTTGGCTACACCTTC
J: TRBJ1-6; D: TRBD1; V: TRBV18; size: few; length: 14; CDR3: CASSPPDRASPLHF; DNA: TGTGCCAGCTCACCTCCGGACAGGGCTTCACCCCTCCACTTT
J: TRBJ1-1; D: .; V: TRBV6-5; size: .; length: 16; CDR3: CASSYSAGLENTEAFF; DNA: TGTGCCAGCAGTTACTCGGCAGGGCTTGAGAACACTGAAGCTTTCTTT
J: TRBJ1-2; D: .; V: TRBV7-9; size: .; length: 15; CDR3: CASSLAMGHNYGYTF; DNA: TGTGCCAGCAGCTTAGCGATGGGACATAACTATGGCTACACCTTC
J: TRBJ1-1; D: .; V: TRBV11-3; size: .; length: 13; CDR3: CASSQQADTEAFF; DNA: TGTGCCAGCAGCCAACAGGCGGACACTGAAGCTTTCTTT
J: TRBJ1-1; D: .; V: TRBV4-3; size: few; length: 14; CDR3: CASSQTTGQPEAFF; DNA: TGCGCCAGCAGCCAGACTACCGGGCAGCCTGAAGCTTTCTTT
J: TRBJ1-1; D: .; V: TRBV27; size: .; length: 11; CDR3: CASISNSEAFF; DNA: TGTGCCAGCATTTCTAACAGTGAAGCTTTCTTT
J: TRBJ1-2; D: TRBD1; V: TRBV29-1; size: .; length: 11; CDR3: CSVGTDYGYTF; DNA: TGCAGCGTCGGGACAGACTATGGCTACACCTTC
J: TRBJ2-5; D: TRBD2; V: TRBV6-5; size: .; length: 13; CDR3: CAGERGGQETQYF; DNA: TGTGCCGGAGAGCGGGGGGGCCAAGAGACCCAGTACTTC
J: TRBJ1-1; D: .; V: TRBV5-6; size: .; length: 12; CDR3: CASSGRTDEAFF; DNA: TGTGCCAGCAGCGGTCGGACAGATGAAGCTTTCTTT
J: TRBJ2-7; D: TRBD1; V: TRBV9; size: .; length: 15; CDR3: CASSVASGQFYEQYF; DNA: TGTGCCAGCAGCGTAGCTTCGGGACAGTTCTACGAGCAGTACTTC
J: TRBJ2-3; D: .; V: TRBV27; size: .; length: 15; CDR3: CASSGGDRITDTQYF; DNA: TGTGCCAGCAGTGGAGGGGATCGGATCACAGATACGCAGTATTTT
J: TRBJ2-3; D: TRBD2; V: TRBV28; size: .; length: 18; CDR3: CASSTGLAGHKIPDTQYF; DNA: TGTGCCAGCAGTACGGGGCTAGCGGGACACAAAATTCCAGATACGCAGTATTTT
J: TRBJ1-3; D: .; V: TRBV5-6; size: .; length: 12; CDR3: CASSFYSNTIYF; DNA: TGTGCCAGCAGCTTCTATTCGAACACCATATATTTT
J: TRBJ2-5; D: TRBD1; V: TRBV2; size: .; length: 14; CDR3: CASNEDRGIETQYF; DNA: TGTGCCAGCAATGAGGACAGGGGGATAGAGACCCAGTACTTC
J: TRBJ2-7; D: TRBD1; V: TRBV6-2/TRBV6-3; size: .; length: 16; CDR3: CASSYSGTDLSYEQYF; DNA: TGTGCCAGCAGTTACTCCGGGACAGATCTCTCCTACGAGCAGTACTTC
J: TRBJ2-7; D: .; V: TRBV18; size: few; length: 14; CDR3: CASSPGGSSYEQYF; DNA: TGTGCCAGCTCACCAGGGGGCAGCTCCTACGAGCAGTACTTC
J: TRBJ1-3; D: .; V: TRBV7-6; size: once; length: 17; CDR3: CASSLRARASSGNTIYF; DNA: TGTGCCAGCAGCTTAAGGGCCAGGGCGAGCTCTGGAAACACCATATATTTT
J: TRBJ2-3; D: .; V: TRBV29-1; size: .; length: 14; CDR3: CSVGGSGPSDTQYF; DNA: TGCAGCGTTGGGGGCAGTGGCCCGTCGGATACGCAGTATTTT
J: TRBJ2-3; D: TRBD1; V: TRBV5-1; size: few; length: 15; CDR3: CASSSERQGTDTQYF; DNA: TGCGCCAGCAGCTCCGAACGACAGGGAACAGATACGCAGTATTTT
J: TRBJ2-1; D: TRBD2; V: TRBV11-3; size: .; length: 14; CDR3: CASSPTSGRVEQFF; DNA: TGTGCCAGCAGCCCAACTAGCGGGAGGGTTGAGCAGTTCTTC
J: TRBJ2-5; D: TRBD1; V: TRBV25-1; size: .; length: 13; CDR3: CASRRTGEETQYF; DNA: TGTGCCAGCAGGCGGACAGGGGAAGAGACCCAGTACTTC
J: TRBJ2-7; D: TRBD2; V: TRBV5-4; size: .; length: 17; CDR3: CASSLSSGGASFYEQYF; DNA: TGTGCCAGCAGCTTGAGTAGCGGGGGGGCTAGTTTCTACGAGCAGTACTTC
J: TRBJ2-7; D: .; V: TRBV7-2; size: .; length: 14; CDR3: CASSFRDTSYEQYF; DNA: TGTGCCAGCAGCTTCCGGGACACCTCCTACGAGCAGTACTTC
J: TRBJ2-1; D: TRBD2; V: TRBV5-4; size: once; length: 15; CDR3: CASSSGLAGGPKQFF; DNA: TGTGCCAGCAGCTCGGGACTAGCGGGAGGACCGAAGCAGTTCTTC
J: TRBJ1-4; D: .; V: TRBV4-3; size: .; length: 14; CDR3: CASSPQAAGEKLFF; DNA: TGCGCCAGCAGCCCGCAGGCTGCGGGTGAAAAACTGTTTTTT
J: TRBJ1-1; D: .; V: TRBV2; size: .; length: 11; CDR3: CASSTTAEAFF; DNA: TGTGCCAGCAGCACCACTGCGGAGGCTTTCTTT
J: TRBJ2-2; D: TRBD1; V: TRBV10-1; size: .; length: 15; CDR3: CASSATGTGTGELFF; DNA: TGCGCCAGCAGTGCAACCGGGACAGGCACCGGGGAGCTGTTTTTT
J: TRBJ2-2; D: .; V: TRBV19; size: .; length: 14; CDR3: CASSIARGTGELFF; DNA: TGTGCCAGTAGTATAGCTCGGGGCACCGGGGAGCTGTTTTTT
J: TRBJ1-1; D: TRBD1; V: TRBV7-3; size: .; length: 20; CDR3: CASSSSQYRDRVLRNTEAFF; DNA: TGTGCCAGCAGCTCGAGCCAATACCGGGACAGGGTTCTAAGGAACACTGAAGCTTTCTTT
J: TRBJ2-3; D: .; V: TRBV18; size: .; length: 17; CDR3: CASSPSPGTEEGDTQYF; DNA: TGTGCCAGCTCACCTTCCCCCGGGACAGAGGAGGGAGATACGCAGTATTTT
J: TRBJ1-4; D: TRBD1; V: TRBV3-1/TRBV3-2; size: .; length: 15; CDR3: CASSGGQVAREKLFF; DNA: TGTGCCAGCAGTGGCGGACAGGTGGCTCGTGAAAAACTGTTTTTT
J: TRBJ1-1; D: .; V: TRBV10-3; size: few; length: 13; CDR3: CATSAELSTEAFF; DNA: TGTGCCACCTCCGCGGAACTCAGCACTGAAGCTTTCTTT
J: TRBJ2-1; D: .; V: TRBV5-1; size: .; length: 15; CDR3: CASSLRGLNRDEQFF; DNA: TGCGCCAGCAGCCTGAGAGGGTTAAACAGGGATGAGCAGTTCTTC
J: TRBJ2-7; D: .; V: TRBV12-3/TRBV12-4; size: .; length: 13; CDR3: CASSLIAEHEQYF; DNA: TGTGCCAGCAGTTTAATCGCGGAACACGAGCAGTACTTC
J: TRBJ1-1; D: .; V: TRBV5-4; size: .; length: 11; CDR3: CASSFGTEAFF; DNA: TGTGCCAGCAGCTTTGGGACAGAAGCTTTCTTT
J: TRBJ1-4; D: TRBD1; V: TRBV5-5; size: .; length: 15; CDR3: CASSGGTGYNEKLFF; DNA: TGTGCCAGCAGCGGCGGGACAGGGTACAATGAAAAACTGTTTTTT
J: TRBJ2-5; D: TRBD2; V: TRBV5-4; size: few; length: 14; CDR3: CASSLAREGETQYF; DNA: TGTGCCAGCAGCTTGGCCCGGGAGGGGGAGACCCAGTACTTC
J: TRBJ1-1; D: TRBD1; V: TRBV19; size: .; length: 17; CDR3: CASSILGQGARDTEAFF; DNA: TGTGCCAGTAGTATCCTCGGACAGGGGGCAAGAGACACTGAAGCTTTCTTT
J: TRBJ2-3; D: TRBD2; V: TRBV5-1; size: .; length: 17; CDR3: CASRSASGGTSTDTQYF; DNA: TGCGCCAGCAGGTCGGCTAGCGGGGGGACTAGCACAGATACGCAGTATTTT
J: TRBJ2-2; D: .; V: TRBV7-2; size: .; length: 13; CDR3: CASSLSYLGELFF; DNA: TGTGCCAGCAGCTTATCCTACCTCGGGGAGCTGTTTTTT